Presented here are 9 T cell receptor beta chains from one specimen sequenced in a study of blood T cell repertoires in COVID-19. Assay: immunoSEQ multiplex PCR; the TCRdb copy retains only in-frame clones and omits some. The table includes roughly 65,000 clones, around 84% detected once. Sequencing used peripheral blood. The receptors stem from a man aged 50 or older with acute or convalescent COVID-19.

The chain carries TRBV3-1 (or the pseudogene TRBV3-2) and TRBJ2-6, with TRBD1 matching 10 bases. The V segment lost 10 bases and the J segment 1 base; nucleotides outside the gene matches: 10. Germline V gives CDR1 LGHDT, CDR2 YNNKEL (reference sequence). The CDR3 has 17 residues. The CDR3 protein is CATAQGQGQSGANVLTF. The CDR3 DNA reads as TGTGCCACCGCGCAGGGACAGGGGCAGTCTGGGGCCAACGTCCTGACTTTC.

The rearrangement links TRBV9 to TRBJ2-1; D is perhaps TRBD2 (6 bases). This CDR3 contains 14 residues. The V end was cut by 0 bases, the J end by 10 bases, with 14 bases between. CDR1 and CDR2 from the germline V gene are SGDLS and YYNGEE. DNA of the CDR3: TGTGCCAGCAGCGTAGTAGTTGGGAGCGGGGAGCAGTTCTTC. This encodes CASSVVVGSGEQFF.

This clone has only a few counts. This chain's CDR3 is CASSQGAGAGTDTQYF. In DNA, the CDR3 is TGTGCCAGCAGCCAAGGAGCGGGAGCGGGCACAGATACGCAGTATTTT. The V gene is TRBV3-1 (or the pseudogene TRBV3-2), the J gene TRBJ2-3, with TRBD2 identical over 8 bases. Germline trimming cut 1 base from V and 1 base from J; bases unmatched to any gene: 4. The CDR3 runs to 16 residues. Germline lookup yields CDR1 LGHDT and CDR2 YNNKEL (reference sequence).

The chain links TRBV9 to TRBJ1-4, with 7 positions matching TRBD1. CDR1 SGDLS and CDR2 YYNGEE come from the germline V gene. V trimming: 0 bases; J trimming: 8 bases; junction bases outside the gene matches: 7. This CDR3 has 15 residues. The CDR3: CASSVAAGGREKLFF. The DNA for the CDR3 is TGTGCCAGCAGCGTAGCGGCAGGGGGAAGGGAAAAACTGTTTTTT. The full variable domain, its missing parts supplied by reference TRBV9 and TRBJ1-4, is DSGVTQTPKHLITATGQRVTLRCSPRSGDLSVYWYQQSLDQGLQFLIQYYNGEERAKGNILERFSAQQFPDLHSELNLSSLELGDSALYFCASSVAAGGREKLFFGSGTQLSVL.

The CDR3 nucleotides are TGTGCCAGCAGACTATTTCCCGTGACCAATGAGCAGTTCTTC. Its protein is CASRLFPVTNEQFF. This chain links TRBV6-5 with TRBJ2-1, with D hard to call. This CDR3 is 14 amino acids long. Trimming removed 6 bases from V and 6 bases from J, with 15 bases in between. Germline CDR1 and CDR2: MNHEY and SVGAGI.

The chain employs TRBV18 and TRBJ1-4; D possibly corresponds to TRBD1 (6 bases). CDR1 KGHSH and CDR2 LQKENI come from the germline V gene. V lost 5 bases and J lost 4, with 14 bases in between. This CDR3 comprises 15 residues. The CDR3 sequence: CASSSSDRDNEKLFF. The CDR3 DNA follows: TGTGCCAGCTCATCCTCGGACAGAGATAATGAAAAACTGTTTTTT.

V usage is TRBV6-5 and J usage is TRBJ2-3, with D uncertain. The germline V gene has CDR1 MNHEY and CDR2 SVGAGI. CDR3 size: 12 residues. V lost 0 bases and J lost 6, with 4 bases in between. CDR3 sequence reads: CASSYSGDTQYF. CDR3 in DNA: TGTGCCAGCAGTTACTCGGGCGATACGCAGTATTTT.

The chain is built from TRBV6-6 and TRBJ1-1, with D perhaps matching TRBD1 (6 bases). CDR1 MNHNY and CDR2 SVGAGI come from the germline V gene (reference sequence). V shed 4 bases and J shed 3 bases, with 12 bases lying between them. The CDR3 has 14 residues. Here the CDR3 reads CASSSEQGYTEAFF. The CDR3 DNA reads TGTGCCAGCAGTTCCGAACAGGGTTACACTGAAGCTTTCTTT.

The rearrangement links TRBV27 to TRBJ2-1, with TRBD2 matching 12 bases. The germline CDR1 and CDR2 sequences are MNHEY and SMNVEV (reference sequence). The CDR3 runs to 15 residues. The V gene end was trimmed by 5 bases and the J gene end by 8 bases; junction bases not matched to a gene: 7. The CDR3 nucleotides are TGTGCCAGCAGTCCTTGGACTAGCGGGAAGGATGAGCAGTTCTTC. Protein: CASSPWTSGKDEQFF.